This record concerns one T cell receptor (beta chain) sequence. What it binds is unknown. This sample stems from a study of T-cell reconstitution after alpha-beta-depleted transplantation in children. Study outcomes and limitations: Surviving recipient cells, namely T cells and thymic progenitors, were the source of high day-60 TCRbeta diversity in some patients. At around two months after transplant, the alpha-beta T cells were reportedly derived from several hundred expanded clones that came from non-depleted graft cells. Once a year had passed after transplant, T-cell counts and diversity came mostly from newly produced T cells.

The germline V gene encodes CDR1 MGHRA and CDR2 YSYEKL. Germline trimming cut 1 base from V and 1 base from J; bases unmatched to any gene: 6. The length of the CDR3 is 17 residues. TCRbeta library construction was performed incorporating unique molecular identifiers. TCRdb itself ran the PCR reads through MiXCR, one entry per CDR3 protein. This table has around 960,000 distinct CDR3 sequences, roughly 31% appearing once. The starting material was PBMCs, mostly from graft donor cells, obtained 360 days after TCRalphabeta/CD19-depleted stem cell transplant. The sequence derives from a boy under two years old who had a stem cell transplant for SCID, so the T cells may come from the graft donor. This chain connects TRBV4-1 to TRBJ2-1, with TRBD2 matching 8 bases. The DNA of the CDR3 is TGCGCCAGCAGCCAAGGACGGGGGGGTCGGTCCTACAATGAGCAGTTCTTC. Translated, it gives CASSQGRGGRSYNEQFF.